One and the same sample provided the 18 T cell receptor beta chains below, sequenced in a study of T cell responses to AZD1222 COVID-19 vaccine. The data were produced by immunoSEQ multiplex PCR, yet TCRdb's version contains in-frame clones alone and is incomplete. Here the sample spans 95,000 to 150,000 clones, roughly nine tenths being singletons. Specimen: peripheral blood, collected on day 0 of AZD1222 vaccination. All receptors derive from an adult in good health.

The chain employs TRBV5-1 and TRBJ2-7, with 11 bases fitting TRBD1. CDR1 is SGHRS and CDR2 is YFSETQ in the germline V gene. V lost 4 bases and J lost 0; bases outside the gene matches: 3. The CDR3 has 15 residues. This CDR3 reads CASSEGTGGSYEQYF. The CDR3 DNA reads as TGCGCCAGCAGCGAGGGGACAGGGGGCTCCTACGAGCAGTACTTC.

CDR3 region: CSATHSETQYF. In DNA form, the CDR3 reads TGCAGTGCCACGCATTCCGAGACCCAGTACTTC. The chain couples TRBV20-1 to TRBJ2-5, with no clear D. The germline V gene has CDR1 DFQATT and CDR2 SNEGSKA (reference sequence). CDR3 length equals 11 residues. V lost 6 bases to trimming and J lost 5 bases, with 10 bases between them.

The chain carries TRBV29-1 and TRBJ2-7; TRBD2 aligns across 7 bases. Trimming cost V 4 bases and J 4 bases; bases outside gene matches: 7. The CDR3 runs to 13 residues. CDR1 and CDR2 from the germline V gene are SQVTM and ANQGSEA. CDR3 DNA: TGCAGCGTTGGGGGGGGACTCCAATACGAGCAGTACTTC. It codes for CSVGGGLQYEQYF.

The chain is built from TRBV5-4 and TRBJ2-7; D possibly matches TRBD1 or TRBD2 (5 bases each). This CDR3 contains 14 residues. The germline V and J ends were trimmed by 3 bases and 6 bases, with 16 bases remaining between them. CDR1 and CDR2 (germline): SGHNT, YYREEE (reference sequence). The CDR3 DNA follows: TGTGCCAGCAGCTCCGGGCAGGGACCCGTCGAGCAGTACTTC. It translates to CASSSGQGPVEQYF. Filled out from reference TRBV5-4 and TRBJ2-7, the complete variable domain reads ETGVTQSPTHLIKTRGQQVTLRCSSQSGHNTVSWYQQALGQGPQFIFQYYREEENGRGNFPPRFSGLQFPNYSSELNVNALELDDSALYLCASSSGQGPVEQYFGPGTRLTVT.

The CDR3 here is CASSRRGPGEPQHF. The CDR3 nucleotides read TGTGCCAGCAGTCGTAGGGGGCCGGGGGAGCCCCAGCATTTT. This chain connects TRBV5-6 to TRBJ1-5; TRBD1 matches 7 bases. The CDR3 has 14 residues. The V gene end was trimmed by 5 bases and the J gene end by 8 bases; junction bases not matched to a gene: 10. CDR1 is SGHDT and CDR2 is YYEEEE in the germline V gene.

This clone has just one count. The chain has TRBV4-2 and TRBJ1-4; tentatively, D is TRBD1 (6 bases). V dropped 4 bases and J dropped 3 bases, with 18 bases sitting between them. This CDR3 comprises 17 residues. CDR1 LGHNA and CDR2 YNFKEQ come from the germline V gene. This CDR3 is CASSPRGGPGANEKLFF. As DNA, the CDR3 is TGTGCCAGCAGCCCCAGGGGTGGTCCCGGGGCTAATGAAAAACTGTTTTTT.

The chain couples TRBV28 to TRBJ2-7; D assignment may be TRBD1 or TRBD2 (5 bases each). Between the trimmed V and J ends, which lost 4 bases and 3 bases, there was a span of 22 bases. Germline CDR1 is MDHEN and CDR2 is SYDVKM. The CDR3 sequence is 17 residues long. This chain's CDR3 is CASSSTPVGTVIYEQYF. The DNA for the CDR3 is TGTGCCAGCAGTTCTACACCTGTCGGGACGGTCATCTACGAGCAGTACTTC.

The chain joins TRBV29-1 to TRBJ2-3, with 9 bases aligning to TRBD2. The V segment lost 8 bases and the J segment 9 bases; nucleotides outside the gene matches: 12. Looked up from germline, CDR1 is SQVTM and CDR2 is ANQGSEA. The CDR3 has 13 amino acids. CDR3 sequence: CSRAGGPGGTQYF. The CDR3 DNA is TGCAGCCGAGCGGGAGGTCCTGGGGGAACGCAGTATTTT.

This sequence joins TRBV5-4 and TRBJ1-2; 7 bases fit TRBD1. Looked up from germline, CDR1 is SGHNT and CDR2 is YYREEE (reference sequence). CDR3 length: 18 residues. Losses at the gene ends were 5 bases for V and 3 bases for J; bases not matched to a gene: 19. Here the CDR3 reads CASSPRPLTGEIYYGYTF. The CDR3 nucleotides read TGTGCCAGCAGTCCCAGACCACTCACAGGGGAGATCTACTATGGCTACACCTTC.

The chain employs TRBV5-4 and TRBJ2-5; a weak D match, TRBD1 (6 bases). The CDR3 consists of 15 residues. Trimming took off 0 bases at V and 2 bases at J, with 11 bases between the two ends. Germline CDR1 SGHNT, CDR2 YYREEE (reference sequence). CDR3 region: CASSLASQGQETQYF. The CDR3 DNA reads as TGTGCCAGCAGCTTGGCCTCTCAGGGGCAAGAGACCCAGTACTTC. Supplemented by reference TRBV5-4 and TRBJ2-5, the full variable domain reads ETGVTQSPTHLIKTRGQQVTLRCSSQSGHNTVSWYQQALGQGPQFIFQYYREEENGRGNFPPRFSGLQFPNYSSELNVNALELDDSALYLCASSLASQGQETQYFGPGTRLLVL.

This clone was seen once. The gene calls are TRBV3-1 (or the pseudogene TRBV3-2) and TRBJ1-3; D ambiguous. The ends were cut back, 3 bases at V and 0 bases at J, with 12 bases in the middle. CDR3 size: 16 residues. CDR1 and CDR2 (germline): LGHDT, YNNKEL (reference sequence). The CDR3 nucleotides read TGTGCCAGCAGCCACGCCCAACACAGCTCTGGAAACACCATATATTTT. It is translated as CASSHAQHSSGNTIYF.

Concerning this clone itself: The identical CDR3 is also encoded by other nucleotide sequences in the sample. This chain links TRBV3-1 (or the pseudogene TRBV3-2) with TRBJ1-2; D gene unclear. Germline CDR1 is LGHDT and CDR2 is YNNKEL (reference sequence). Trimming cost V 3 bases and J 8 bases, with 7 bases left between them. The CDR3 contains 11 residues. CDR3 in amino acids: CASSQGSGYTF. CDR3 DNA sequence: TGTGCCAGCAGCCAGGGGAGCGGCTACACCTTC.

The chain joins TRBV30 to TRBJ1-6; no reliable D call. The CDR3 length is 14 residues. CDR1 is GTSNPN and CDR2 is SVGIG in the germline V gene (reference sequence). The germline V and J ends were trimmed by 0 bases and 8 bases, with 11 bases remaining between them. Written as DNA, the CDR3 is TGTGCCTGGAGTGTAGCCGGGTTTTATTCACCCCTCCACTTT. Translating gives CAWSVAGFYSPLHF.

The rearrangement links TRBV3-1 (or the pseudogene TRBV3-2) to TRBJ1-2, with 8 positions matching TRBD1. This CDR3 has 13 amino acids. Germline values: CDR1 LGHDT, CDR2 YNNKEL (reference sequence). The trim removed 6 bases at V and 4 bases at J, leaving 4 bases unmatched. CDR3 DNA: TGTGCCAGCAGTTCAGGGGGCTCCTATGGCTACACCTTC. Its translation is CASSSGGSYGYTF.

The chain is built from TRBV9 and TRBJ2-1; D remains ambiguous. The CDR3 is 14 residues long. Trimming removed 0 bases at V and 6 bases at J, with 10 bases between. Per germline, CDR1 SGDLS and CDR2 YYNGEE. In nucleotides, the CDR3 is TGTGCCAGCAGCGTAGAAAGGGTTGGCAATGAGCAGTTCTTC. Translated, it gives CASSVERVGNEQFF.

The genes are TRBV11-1 and TRBJ2-7, with D perhaps TRBD2 (5 bases). V dropped 1 base and J dropped 1 base, with 5 bases sitting between them. Germline assignment: CDR1 SGHAT and CDR2 FQDESV (reference sequence). This CDR3 has 13 amino acids. The CDR3 DNA reads TGTGCCAGCAGCTTAGGGGAGTCCTACGAGCAGTACTTC. It is translated as CASSLGESYEQYF.

V gene TRBV5-6 combines with J gene TRBJ1-4; D remains ambiguous. Germline CDR1 SGHDT, CDR2 YYEEEE. CDR3 length equals 12 residues. Trimming pared 4 bases from V and 6 bases from J, leaving 7 bases between. The CDR3 spells CASSDFDEKLFF. CDR3 coding DNA: TGTGCCAGCAGCGACTTTGATGAAAAACTGTTTTTT.

The CDR3 sequence: CASSYSTGARETQYF. The DNA for the CDR3 is TGTGCCAGCAGCTACTCCACAGGGGCTAGGGAGACCCAGTACTTC. The chain carries TRBV13 and TRBJ2-5; the match to TRBD1 covers 7 bases. V was pared by 4 bases and J by 5 bases, with 10 bases of the junction left unmatched. The germline CDR1 and CDR2 sequences are PRHDT and FYEKMQ (reference sequence). The CDR3 spans 15 residues.